This T cell receptor (beta chain) was sequenced in a study of PD-1 blockade in classical Hodgkin lymphoma. General study points: Initiation of nivolumab under 1 year after ASCT led to exclusion of patients. There remain no defined causes for the repertoire differences, which possibly reflect disease activity or prior therapy. At C4D1, TCR diversity had climbed significantly for CD4+ cells, though not for CD8+ cells.

The time point is: cycle 4 day 1 (C4D1), after 5 to 7 weeks of nivolumab. After autologous stem cell transplantation all patients relapsed, and prior brentuximab vedotin exposure differed between cohorts. This clone was picked up one time. Its matching antigen is unknown. Clones were read by immunoSEQ multiplex PCR, and TCRdb kept only the in-frame ones, dropping some. The sample consists of about 49,000 clones, 90% of them appearing once. Trimming took off 4 bases at V and 4 bases at J, with 9 bases between the two ends. The CDR3 length is 13 residues. CDR1 is SGHRS and CDR2 is YFSETQ in the germline V gene.

Sequenced here: peripheral blood mononuclear cells (PBMCs), sampled before the fourth cycle of nivolumab. The chain carries TRBV5-1 and TRBJ2-1; no reliable D call. This TCR came from a human donor with classical Hodgkin lymphoma. CDR3 loop: CASSRVGYNEQFF. CDR3 sequence (DNA): TGCGCCAGCAGCCGCGTTGGGTACAATGAGCAGTTCTTC. Supplemented by reference TRBV5-1 and TRBJ2-1, the full variable domain reads KAGVTQTPRYLIKTRGQQVTLSCSPISGHRSVSWYQQTPGQGLQFLFEYFSETQRNKGNFPGRFSGRQFSNSRSEMNVSTLELGDSALYLCASSRVGYNEQFFGPGTRLTVL.